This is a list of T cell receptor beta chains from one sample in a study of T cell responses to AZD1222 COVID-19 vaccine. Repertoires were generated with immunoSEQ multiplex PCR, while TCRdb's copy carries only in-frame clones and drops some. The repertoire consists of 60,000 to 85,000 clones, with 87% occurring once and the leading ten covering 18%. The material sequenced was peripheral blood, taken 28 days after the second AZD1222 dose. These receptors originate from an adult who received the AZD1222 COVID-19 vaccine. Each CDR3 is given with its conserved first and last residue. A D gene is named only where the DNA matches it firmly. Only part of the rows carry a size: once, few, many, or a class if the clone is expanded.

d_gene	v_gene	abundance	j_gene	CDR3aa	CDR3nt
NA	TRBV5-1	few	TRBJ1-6	CASKLNNSPLHF	TGCGCCAGCAAATTAAATAATTCACCCCTCCACTTT
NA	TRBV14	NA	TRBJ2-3	CASSLGDTQYF	TGTGCCAGCAGCCTAGGAGATACGCAGTATTTT
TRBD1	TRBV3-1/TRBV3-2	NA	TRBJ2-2	CASSQSWTGNGELFF	TGTGCCAGCAGCCAAAGCTGGACAGGGAACGGGGAGCTGTTTTTT
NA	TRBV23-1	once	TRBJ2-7	CASSLLFRDRSSYEQYF	TGCGCCAGCAGCCTCCTCTTCCGAGACAGGAGCTCCTACGAGCAGTACTTC
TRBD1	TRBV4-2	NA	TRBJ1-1	CASSHGTANTEAFF	TGTGCCAGCAGCCATGGGACAGCTAACACTGAAGCTTTCTTT
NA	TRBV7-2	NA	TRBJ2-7	CASSLGQGPPAIYEQYF	TGTGCCAGCAGCTTAGGCCAGGGGCCGCCTGCAATCTACGAGCAGTACTTC
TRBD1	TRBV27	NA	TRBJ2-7	CASSQKGQTYEQYF	TGTGCCAGCAGTCAAAAGGGACAGACCTACGAGCAGTACTTC
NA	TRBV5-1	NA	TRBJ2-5	CASRDGVHIQETQYF	TGCGCCAGCAGAGATGGCGTCCATATTCAAGAGACCCAGTACTTC
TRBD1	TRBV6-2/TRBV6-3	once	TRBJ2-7	CASSRDRDVYEQYF	TGTGCCAGCAGTCGGGACAGGGACGTCTACGAGCAGTACTTC
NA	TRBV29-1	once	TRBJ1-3	CSARVSGGNTIYF	TGCAGCGCACGGGTTTCTGGAGGAAACACCATATATTTT
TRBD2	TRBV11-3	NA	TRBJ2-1	CASSALAGGYNEQFF	TGTGCCAGCAGCGCTTTAGCGGGGGGTTACAATGAGCAGTTCTTC
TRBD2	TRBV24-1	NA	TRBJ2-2	CATSDSGTSGGTGELFF	TGTGCCACCAGTGATTCCGGGACTAGCGGGGGGACCGGGGAGCTGTTTTTT
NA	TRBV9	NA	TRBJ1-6	CASSAGRSYNSPLHF	TGTGCCAGCAGCGCCGGACGGAGCTATAATTCACCCCTCCACTTT
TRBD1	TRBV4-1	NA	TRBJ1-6	CASSRFQTGTGGTSPLHF	TGCGCCAGCAGCCGTTTCCAAACAGGGACAGGGGGAACTTCACCCCTCCACTTT
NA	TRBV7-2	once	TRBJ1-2	CASSLEFSNYGYTF	TGTGCCAGCAGCTTAGAGTTCAGTAACTATGGCTACACCTTC
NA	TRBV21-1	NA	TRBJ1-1	CASSPGTDAAFF	TGTGCCAGCAGCCCCGGGACAGACGCAGCTTTCTTT
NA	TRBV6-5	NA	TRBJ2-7	CASSRSGRGFYEQYF	TGTGCCAGCAGTCGGTCAGGTAGGGGCTTCTACGAGCAGTACTTC
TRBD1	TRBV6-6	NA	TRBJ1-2	CASTRDSYGYTF	TGTGCCAGCACCCGGGACAGCTATGGCTACACCTTC
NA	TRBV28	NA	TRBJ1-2	CASSLSRGGGYTF	TGTGCCAGCAGTTTATCCCGAGGTGGGGGCTACACCTTC
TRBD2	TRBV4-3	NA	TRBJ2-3	CASSQDWTRESDTQYF	TGCGCCAGCAGCCAAGACTGGACTAGAGAGTCAGATACGCAGTATTTT
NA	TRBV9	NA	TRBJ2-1	CASSAHGPGENEQFF	TGTGCCAGCAGCGCCCACGGGCCTGGGGAGAATGAGCAGTTCTTC
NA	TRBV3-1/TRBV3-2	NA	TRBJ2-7	CASSQLGSYEQYF	TGTGCCAGCAGCCAACTCGGGTCTTACGAGCAGTACTTC
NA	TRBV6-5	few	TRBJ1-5	CASSWGFDQPQHF	TGTGCCAGCAGTTGGGGGTTCGACCAGCCCCAGCATTTT
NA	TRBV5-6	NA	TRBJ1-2	CASSLPEPGGGYTF	TGTGCCAGCAGCTTACCAGAGCCGGGTGGTGGCTACACCTTC
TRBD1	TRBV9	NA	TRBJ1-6	CASSVGTGGAPLHF	TGTGCCAGCAGCGTAGGGACAGGAGGGGCCCCCCTCCACTTT
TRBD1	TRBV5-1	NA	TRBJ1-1	CASSLGQGRRTEAFF	TGCGCCAGCAGCTTGGGACAGGGGAGGCGGACTGAAGCTTTCTTT
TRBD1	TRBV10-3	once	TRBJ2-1	CAISVTGGAYNEQFF	TGTGCCATCAGTGTGACAGGGGGCGCCTACAATGAGCAGTTCTTC
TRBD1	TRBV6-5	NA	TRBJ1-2	CASSLRGTGYGYTF	TGTGCCAGCAGCTTGAGAGGGACAGGATATGGCTACACCTTC
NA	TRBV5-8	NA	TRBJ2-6	CASSLEGGSSGANVLTF	TGTGCCAGCAGCTTGGAGGGGGGGAGCTCTGGGGCCAACGTCCTGACTTTC
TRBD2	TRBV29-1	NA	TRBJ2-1	CSVEDGLAGINEQFF	TGCAGCGTTGAAGATGGTCTAGCGGGGATAAATGAGCAGTTCTTC
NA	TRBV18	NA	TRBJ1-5	CASSPGANQPQHF	TGTGCCAGCTCACCAGGGGCGAATCAGCCCCAGCATTTT
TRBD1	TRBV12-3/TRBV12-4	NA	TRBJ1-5	CASSRTGHQPQHF	TGTGCCAGCAGTAGGACAGGGCACCAGCCCCAGCATTTT
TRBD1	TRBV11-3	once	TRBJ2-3	CASGTGGATDTQYF	TGTGCCAGCGGAACAGGGGGAGCCACAGATACGCAGTATTTT
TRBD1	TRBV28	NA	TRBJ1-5	CASSQNLGTGRNQPQHF	TGTGCCAGCAGCCAAAATCTCGGGACAGGTCGGAATCAGCCCCAGCATTTT
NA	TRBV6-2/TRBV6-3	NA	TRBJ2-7	CASSTLAGALYEQYF	TGTGCCAGCAGTACATTGGCGGGGGCTCTCTACGAGCAGTACTTC
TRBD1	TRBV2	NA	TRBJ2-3	CASSVTQGDTQYF	TGTGCCAGCAGTGTAACACAGGGGGATACGCAGTATTTT
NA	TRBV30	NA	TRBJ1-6	CAWSASGTNNSPLHF	TGTGCCTGGAGTGCCTCCGGGACAAATAATTCACCCCTCCACTTT
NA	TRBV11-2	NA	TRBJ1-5	CASSLAGSNQPQHF	TGTGCCAGCAGCTTAGCAGGGAGCAATCAGCCCCAGCATTTT
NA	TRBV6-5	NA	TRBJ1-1	CASSSGSLTGAFF	TGTGCCAGCAGTTCCGGAAGCCTGACTGGGGCTTTCTTT
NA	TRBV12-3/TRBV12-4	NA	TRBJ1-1	CASSITGGGEAFF	TGTGCCAGCAGTATTACAGGAGGGGGTGAAGCTTTCTTT
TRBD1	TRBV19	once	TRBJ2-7	CASSGQGYSYEQYF	TGTGCCAGTAGTGGACAGGGATACTCCTACGAGCAGTACTTC
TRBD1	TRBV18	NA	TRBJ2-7	CASSPPDRVSSYEQYF	TGTGCCAGCTCACCTCCGGACAGGGTGAGCTCCTACGAGCAGTACTTC
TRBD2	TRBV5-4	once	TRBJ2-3	CASSLERGGIDTQYF	TGTGCCAGCAGCTTGGAGCGGGGGGGCATAGATACGCAGTATTTT
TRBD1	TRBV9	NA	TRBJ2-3	CASSVGQGATDTQYF	TGTGCCAGCAGCGTAGGACAGGGGGCCACAGATACGCAGTATTTT
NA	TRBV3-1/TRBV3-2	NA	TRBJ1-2	CASSQDVTGASGYTF	TGTGCCAGCAGCCAAGATGTTACTGGGGCAAGTGGCTACACCTTC
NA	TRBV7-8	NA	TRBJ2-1	CASSFAGAYSNEQFF	TGTGCCAGCAGCTTTGCCGGGGCTTACTCCAATGAGCAGTTCTTC
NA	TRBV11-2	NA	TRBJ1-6	CASSLGRAESPLHF	TGTGCCAGCAGCTTAGGCAGGGCAGAGTCACCCCTCCACTTT
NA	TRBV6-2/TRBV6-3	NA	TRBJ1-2	CASSTRPPLDGYTF	TGTGCCAGCAGTACTCGACCCCCCCTAGATGGCTACACCTTC
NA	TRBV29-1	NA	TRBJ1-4	CSVLDSNEKLFF	TGCAGCGTTTTGGACAGTAATGAAAAACTGTTTTTT
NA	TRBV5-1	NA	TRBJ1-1	CASSLEGHGAFF	TGCGCCAGCAGCTTGGAGGGGCATGGAGCTTTCTTT
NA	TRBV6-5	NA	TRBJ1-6	CASILGLNSPLHF	NA
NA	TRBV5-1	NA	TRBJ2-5	CASSFWGSGETQYF	TGCGCCAGCAGCTTTTGGGGGTCGGGTGAGACCCAGTACTTC
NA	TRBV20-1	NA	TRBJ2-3	CSASWGSSTDTQYF	TGCAGTGCTAGTTGGGGATCTAGCACAGATACGCAGTATTTT
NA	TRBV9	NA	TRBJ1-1	CASSVAGGAGTEAFF	TGTGCCAGCAGCGTAGCTGGGGGGGCGGGCACTGAAGCTTTCTTT